This is a list of T cell receptor beta chains from one sample in a study of cytomegalovirus exposure and HLA in healthy donors. Profiling relied on immunoSEQ multiplex PCR, and the TCRdb table lists in-frame clones only, not all of them. The data hold approximately 90,000 clones, with about 80% observed a single time. The specimen was PBMCs. These receptors all come from a male donor in good health and CMV-seronegative. The CDR3 runs from the conserved cysteine through the conserved F or W. The listing skips clone size in some rows; elsewhere it reads once, few, many or a size class.

V gene,clone size,J gene,CDR3 protein
TRBV10-3,.,TRBJ1-5,CAIRQGPNQPQHF
TRBV18,.,TRBJ1-2,CASSPSRENGYTF
TRBV19,.,TRBJ2-7,CASSIDGGRPYEQYF
TRBV5-4,once,TRBJ2-3,CASSTSGGGTDTQYF
TRBV2,.,TRBJ2-3,CASSGQIRTDTQYF
TRBV7-3,.,TRBJ2-1,CASSLNPPGSSYNEQFF
TRBV5-1,.,TRBJ1-6,CASSQGHLNINSPLHF
TRBV25-1,.,TRBJ2-7,CASSGWAPSGIEQYF
TRBV7-2,.,TRBJ2-1,CASSLNSIYNEQFF
TRBV5-1,.,TRBJ1-4,CASSLSNGGEKLFF
TRBV6-5,.,TRBJ2-7,CASSNRDRVSYEQYF
TRBV6-1,.,TRBJ1-5,CASSEGGNQPQHF
TRBV11-2,.,TRBJ1-1,CASSLGDIGAFF
TRBV5-4,.,TRBJ1-2,CASHRGQSDNYGYTF
TRBV7-2,.,TRBJ2-3,CASSLIAGVPDTQYF
TRBV10-2,.,TRBJ1-2,CASSESGGWGEYGYTF
TRBV28,once,TRBJ2-1,CASSSPLDYDNEQFF
TRBV11-2,.,TRBJ2-3,CASSFGPSGRTDTQYF
TRBV10-3,.,TRBJ1-5,CAISTDSNQPQHF
TRBV7-6,once,TRBJ2-5,CASSLALETQYF
TRBV7-9,.,TRBJ1-1,CASSSAYGGEAFF
TRBV11-2,.,TRBJ1-1,CASSNQGNTEAFF
TRBV4-1,.,TRBJ2-7,CASSQVVRQGAGEQYF
TRBV18,.,TRBJ2-3,CASSLDRNSGRASDTQYF
TRBV6-4,.,TRBJ1-5,CASSALSNQPQHF
TRBV30,.,TRBJ2-6,CAWSVKAANILGANVLTF
TRBV7-2,.,TRBJ1-5,CASSFSVAGMQPQHF
TRBV20-1,once,TRBJ2-1,CSARTGMPLVF
TRBV19,.,TRBJ1-5,CASSSPWTQLNQPQHF
TRBV10-1,.,TRBJ2-7,CASQAGSSYEQYF
TRBV29-1,once,TRBJ1-2,CSVEVEYRFVGGYTF
TRBV9,.,TRBJ2-7,CASSAGTGGPYEQYF
TRBV7-2,.,TRBJ1-5,CASSFRSGGNPQHF
TRBV7-9,.,TRBJ1-2,CASSSQQGYEGYTF
TRBV15,.,TRBJ2-3,CATSRDLKTGSADTQYF
TRBV7-2,once,TRBJ2-3,CASSPELLAGGADTQYF
TRBV29-1,.,TRBJ2-7,CSVEIQGYEQYF
TRBV6-5,.,TRBJ1-6,CASSFAGDVNGSPLHF
TRBV5-1,.,TRBJ1-1,CSSSLEPGQGAEAFF
TRBV28,.,TRBJ2-4,CASSLYNSGSDSSQYF
TRBV6-5,.,TRBJ1-4,CASSDTGGNEKLFF
TRBV11-3,few,TRBJ2-7,CASSSPGQGGEQYF
TRBV27,.,TRBJ2-7,CASSLFRGQGSYEQYF
TRBV5-6,.,TRBJ2-5,CASSFSGRAGETQYF
TRBV19,few,TRBJ1-1,CASSSTGQASEAFF
TRBV28,.,TRBJ2-7,CASSIGTGNYEQYF
TRBV29-1,.,TRBJ2-1,CSVRDSATYNEQFF
TRBV19,.,TRBJ1-4,CASSMGTGGEKLFF
TRBV7-2,.,TRBJ2-7,CASSWTSGSSYEQYF
TRBV11-2,.,TRBJ1-1,CASSPEGGQGMTEAFF
TRBV7-2,.,TRBJ2-7,CASSLFGGYEQYF